Below, 2 T cell receptor beta chains from the same sample are listed, as sequenced in a study of metastatic and nonmetastatic thyroid tumors. From the PCR reads, TCRdb re-called clones with MiXCR. The sample holds under 25,000 clones, under 35% seen once. Ahead of thyroid surgery, no patient had received treatment of any kind. The specimen was blood. These receptors came from a female donor with papillary thyroid cancer or a benign thyroid nodule (not recorded which). Some clones in this sample may be carry-over from other donors' samples.

In its sample, this clone was seen many times. The same CDR3 arises from other DNA sequences in this sample as well. The chain couples TRBV9 to TRBJ1-2; D unresolved. This CDR3 has 14 amino acids. V dropped 4 bases and J dropped 7 bases, with 17 bases sitting between them. Germline-derived CDR1 and CDR2 are SGDLS and YYNGEE. CDR3: CASSPPLATTGYTF. The CDR3 nucleotides are TGTGCCAGCAGCCCCCCCCTGGCAACCACTGGCTACACCTTC.

The V call is TRBV7-3, the J call TRBJ2-1; 7 positions match TRBD2. CDR3 length equals 13 residues. Germline CDR1 reads SGHTA; CDR2 reads FQGTGA. The V gene end was trimmed by 2 bases and the J gene end by 8 bases; junction bases not matched to a gene: 3. The CDR3 DNA sequence: TGTGCCAGCAGCTTAGGCGGGAGCTATGAGCAGTTCTTC. It yields the protein CASSLGGSYEQFF. The whole variable domain, remainder taken from reference TRBV7-3 and TRBJ2-1, is GAGVSQTPSNKVTEKGKYVELRCDPISGHTALYWYRQSLGQGPEFLIYFQGTGAADDSGLPNDRFFAVRPEGSVSTLKIQRTERGDSAVYLCASSLGGSYEQFFGPGTRLTVL.